Reported below is one T cell receptor (beta chain). The target antigen is unknown. These data belong to a study of post-analysis software for immune sequencing data. Study-wide findings and caveats: A few TRBV segments appeared more often in patients than in controls, and TRBV5-6, TRBV5-1 and TRBV20-1 were among these.

Incorporated into the TCR beta cDNA libraries were unique molecular identifiers, which served to reduce PCR and sequencing biases. TCRdb re-called the PCR reads through MiXCR, storing one row per CDR3 protein. This sample has 750,000 to 950,000 distinct CDR3 sequences; 53% occur once, and the top ten carry 4.6%. The germline CDR1 and CDR2 sequences are MNHEY and SMNVEV (reference sequence). V was trimmed by 4 bases and J by 0 bases, leaving 14 bases between them. This CDR3 is built from 16 residues. The source material was blood. V gene TRBV27 combines with J gene TRBJ2-3, with D uncertain. The receptor's source is a girl under 18 with multiple sclerosis. CDR3 DNA: TGTGCCAGCAGTTCCCCCTTCCTGTCTAGCACAGATACGCAGTATTTT. Its translation is CASSSPFLSSTDTQYF.